This T cell receptor (beta chain) emerged from a study of blood T cell repertoires in COVID-19. Per germline, CDR1 SGDLS and CDR2 YYNGEE. Trimming removed 2 bases at V and 4 bases at J, with 7 bases between. The CDR3 is made up of 13 amino acids. Method: immunoSEQ multiplex PCR; TCRdb's copy keeps in-frame clones and lacks some. Of around 280,000 clones listed, around nine tenths are singletons. Donors of Cohort 3 who recovered were those that had two negative PCRs, clearance, or symptom resolution. The V gene is TRBV9, the J gene TRBJ2-1; D is ambiguous. This TCR was sampled from a woman aged 40 to 49 who had recovered from COVID-19. Sequenced input: PBMCs or T cells enriched from blood (not recorded which). The CDR3 sequence is CASSVGSYNEQFF. The CDR3 region has the DNA TGTGCCAGCAGCGTCGGGTCGTACAATGAGCAGTTCTTC.